This T cell receptor (beta chain) is from a study of tumor-infiltrating lymphocytes in primary liver carcinoma. Study results and limitations: The study found only about 8-24% of top clones in all five tumor regions.

Note on this clonotype: Its antigen remains unknown. At one boundary the junction diverges from the germline segment, which might be a read error.

The input was 450 to 500 ng total RNA; TCR beta cDNA was made from it with a constant-region primer. Slightly modified ARM-PCR with three nested multiplex PCR rounds yielded TCR beta libraries. TRBV1-TRBV30 forward primers and a C-beta reverse primer were used in the first two PCR rounds, which each ran for approximately 10 cycles. TCRdb re-called the multiplex PCR reads through MiXCR, storing one row per CDR3 protein. The data show about 84,000 distinct CDR3 sequences, 55% to 85% seen once. Germline V gene lookup returns CDR1 ENHRY and CDR2 SYGVKD. The CDR3 is made up of 15 amino acids. Between roughly 18 and 30 mg of unsorted bulk tissue served as the source from which RNA and DNA were co-extracted. Tumor samples were assessed, and every one had over 80% viable tumor cells.

The genes are TRBV10-3 and TRBJ2-2, with 8 bases fitting TRBD2. Source material: liver tumor tissue from sampling region 1. Noted subset: tumor region T1, superior pole. The receptor's source is a man aged 40-49 years with primary liver carcinoma and hepatitis B virus infection. The CDR3 loop is CATGASGSNTGKLFF. The CDR3 DNA sequence: TGTGCCACCGGGGCTAGCGGGTCGAACACCGGGAAGCTGTTTTTT.